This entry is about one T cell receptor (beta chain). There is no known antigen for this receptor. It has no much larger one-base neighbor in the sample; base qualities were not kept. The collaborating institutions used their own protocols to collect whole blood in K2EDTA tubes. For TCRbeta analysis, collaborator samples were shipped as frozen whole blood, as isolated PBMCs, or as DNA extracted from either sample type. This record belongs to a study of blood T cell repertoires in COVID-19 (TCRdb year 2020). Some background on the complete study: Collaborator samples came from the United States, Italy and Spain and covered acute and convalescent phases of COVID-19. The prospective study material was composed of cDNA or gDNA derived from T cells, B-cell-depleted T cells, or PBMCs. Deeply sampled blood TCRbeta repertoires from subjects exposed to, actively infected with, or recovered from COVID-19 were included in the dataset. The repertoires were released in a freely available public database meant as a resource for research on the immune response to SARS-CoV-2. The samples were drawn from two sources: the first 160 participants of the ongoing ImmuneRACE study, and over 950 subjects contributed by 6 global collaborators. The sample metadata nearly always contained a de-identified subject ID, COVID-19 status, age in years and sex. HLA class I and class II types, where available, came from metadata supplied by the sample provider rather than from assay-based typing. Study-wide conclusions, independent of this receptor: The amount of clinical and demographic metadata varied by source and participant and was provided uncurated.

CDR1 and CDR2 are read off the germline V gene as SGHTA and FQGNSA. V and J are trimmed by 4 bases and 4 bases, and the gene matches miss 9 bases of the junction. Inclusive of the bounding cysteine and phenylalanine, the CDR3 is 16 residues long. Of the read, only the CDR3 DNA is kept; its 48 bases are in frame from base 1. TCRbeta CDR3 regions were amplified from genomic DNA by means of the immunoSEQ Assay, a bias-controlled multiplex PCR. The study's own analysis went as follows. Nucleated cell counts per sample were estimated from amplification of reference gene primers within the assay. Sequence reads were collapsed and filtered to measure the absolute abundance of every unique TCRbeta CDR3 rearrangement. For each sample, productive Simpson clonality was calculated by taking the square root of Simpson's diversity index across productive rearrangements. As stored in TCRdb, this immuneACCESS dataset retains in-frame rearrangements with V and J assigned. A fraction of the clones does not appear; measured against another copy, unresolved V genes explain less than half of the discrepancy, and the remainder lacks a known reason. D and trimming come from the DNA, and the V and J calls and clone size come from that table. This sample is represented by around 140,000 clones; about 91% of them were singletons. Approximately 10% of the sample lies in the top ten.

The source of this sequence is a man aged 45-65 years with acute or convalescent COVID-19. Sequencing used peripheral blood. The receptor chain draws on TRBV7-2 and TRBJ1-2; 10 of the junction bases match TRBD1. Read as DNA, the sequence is TGTGCCAGCAGCTCGACAGGGGGCCCCTTAGGCTATGGCTACACCTTC. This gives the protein CASSSTGGPLGYGYTF.